Sequencing of this T cell receptor beta chain was carried out in a study of OX40 agonist ivuxolimab in advanced cancers. Profiling relied on immunoSEQ multiplex PCR, and the TCRdb table lists in-frame clones only, not all of them. The sample includes tens of thousands of clones, around 83% of them seen just once. V lost 3 bases and J lost 4, with 15 bases in between. The CDR3 loop spans 16 amino acids. Germline lookup yields CDR1 MGHDK and CDR2 SYGVNS. V and J are TRBV25-1 and TRBJ2-2; TRBD2 is a possible D gene (6 bases). The input for sequencing was CD4+ or CD8+ T cells sorted from blood, taken in a trial of the OX40 agonist ivuxolimab. This sequence originates from an adult with an advanced solid tumor such as melanoma, head and neck, liver or kidney cancer. The CDR3 nucleotides read TGTGCCAGCAGTGATAAGCGGGCGCTCCCCACCGGGGAGCTGTTTTTT. Its protein is CASSDKRALPTGELFF.